This entry lists 22 T cell receptor beta chains sequenced from one sample in a study of long-term antiretroviral therapy in people with HIV. Survey level was the resolution at which the v3.0 immunoSEQ assay ran. Repertoires were generated with immunoSEQ multiplex PCR, while TCRdb's copy carries only in-frame clones and drops some. The repertoire includes about 33,000 clones, around 80% of them detected once, and about 7% sits in the top ten. This specimen was unsorted PBMCs, taken 2 years after starting antiretroviral therapy. The receptor source for this set is a woman in her forties or fifties with HIV.

This chain links TRBV5-1 with TRBJ1-6; the D is unclear. V lost 4 bases to trimming and J lost 9 bases, with 11 bases between them. This CDR3 has 13 residues. Looked up from germline, CDR1 is SGHRS and CDR2 is YFSETQ. The CDR3 nucleotides read TGCGCCAGCAGCGTAGAGTGGGGTTCACCCCTCCACTTT. The encoded protein is CASSVEWGSPLHF.

This clone was detected only a few times. The genes are TRBV6-1 and TRBJ2-7; D is perhaps TRBD1 (5 bases). This CDR3 has 12 amino acids. V was trimmed by 3 bases and J by 6 bases, leaving 9 bases between them. CDR1 and CDR2 from the germline V gene are MNHNS and SASEGT. CDR3 nucleotide sequence: TGTGCCAGCAGTGACACAGGTATCGAGCAGTACGTC. Translation gives CASSDTGIEQYV.

The chain is built from TRBV6-5 and TRBJ1-2; D might be TRBD1 (5 bases). Trimming removed 5 bases from V and 4 bases from J, with 14 bases in between. Germline-derived CDR1 and CDR2 are MNHEY and SVGAGI. The CDR3 spans 14 residues. This CDR3 is CASSPDSSFYGYTF. CDR3 DNA sequence: TGTGCCAGCAGTCCAGACAGCTCTTTCTATGGCTACACCTTC.

CDR3 in amino acids: CASSPSPGGEQYV. In nucleotides, the CDR3 is TGTGCCAGCAGCCCGTCCCCTGGGGGCGAGCAGTACGTC. V and J are TRBV7-8 and TRBJ2-7, with D perhaps given as TRBD1 or TRBD2 (5 bases each). This CDR3 is built from 13 residues. V lost 5 bases and J lost 6, with 14 bases in between. The germline CDR1 and CDR2 sequences are SGHVS and FQNEAQ.

The chain has TRBV6-1 and TRBJ1-5, with TRBD1 as a possible D gene (5 bases). V lost 0 bases and J lost 4, with 13 bases in between. CDR3 length equals 16 residues. Germline CDR1 reads MNHNS; CDR2 reads SASEGT. The CDR3 DNA sequence: TGTGCCAGCAGTGAAGCGTTTGAGGGGTGGAATCAGCCCCAGCATTTT. It encodes CASSEAFEGWNQPQHF.

This chain connects TRBV6-1 to TRBJ1-1; D not resolved. The germline V gene encodes CDR1 MNHNS and CDR2 SASEGT. The V end was cut by 4 bases, the J end by 11 bases, with 17 bases between. CDR3 length: 13 residues. The CDR3 is CASSVDMTASAFF. The CDR3 DNA is TGTGCCAGCAGTGTCGACATGACGGCTTCGGCTTTCTTT.

The V gene is TRBV7-9, the J gene TRBJ2-1; a possible D gene is TRBD2 (5 bases). V lost 0 bases, J lost 2 bases, and 11 bases lay in between. Germline CDR1 SEHNR, CDR2 FQNEAQ (reference sequence). The CDR3 is 16 amino acids. CDR3 sequence reads: CASSLARSGTYNEQFF. CDR3 in DNA: TGTGCCAGCAGCTTAGCCAGAAGCGGAACCTACAATGAGCAGTTCTTC.

The chain employs TRBV5-1 and TRBJ2-2, with D perhaps matching TRBD2 (6 bases). Germline-derived CDR1 and CDR2 are SGHRS and YFSETQ. V lost 3 bases and J lost 0, with 15 bases in between. CDR3 length: 17 residues. The CDR3 DNA follows: TGCGCCAGCAGCTCGAGAGTAGCGGAGGCGAACACCGGGGAGCTGTTTTTT. Residues: CASSSRVAEANTGELFF.

V and J are TRBV7-9 and TRBJ2-3; 9 nucleotides match TRBD2. The CDR3 has 15 amino acids. Germline loops: CDR1 SEHNR, CDR2 FQNEAQ (reference sequence). With V trimmed by 5 bases and J by 2 bases, 5 bases remained unmatched. The DNA for the CDR3 is TGTGCCAGCAGCCCCCGACTAGCGGCCACAGATACGCAGTATTTT. Amino acid sequence: CASSPRLAATDTQYF.

This clone has more than one count but fewer than ten. The chain employs TRBV18 and TRBJ1-2, with D uncertain. This CDR3 region has 16 residues. Germline lookup yields CDR1 KGHSH and CDR2 LQKENI. Deletions cut 5 bases from V and 1 base from J, with 17 bases between. CDR3 DNA sequence: TGTGCCAGCTCATTGGGAACTCCTAACCTTAACTATGGCTACACCTTC. The encoded protein is CASSLGTPNLNYGYTF.

The chain joins TRBV5-4 to TRBJ2-3; 8 bases map to TRBD1. This CDR3 comprises 14 residues. Germline loops: CDR1 SGHNT, CDR2 YYREEE (reference sequence). J lost 4 bases, V lost 4 bases, and 5 bases had no gene match. This chain's CDR3 is CASSLQGAADTQYF. CDR3 nucleotide sequence: TGTGCCAGCAGCCTGCAGGGGGCGGCAGATACGCAGTATTTT.

The rearrangement joins TRBV7-9 to TRBJ1-1; D unresolved. The CDR3 runs to 13 residues. Trimming took 6 bases from V and 1 from J, leaving 9 bases between them. The germline V gene has CDR1 SEHNR and CDR2 FQNEAQ (reference sequence). CDR3 loop: CASRLVGNTEAFF. In nucleotides, the CDR3 is TGTGCCAGCAGGTTGGTAGGGAACACTGAAGCTTTCTTT.

In DNA form, the CDR3 reads TGTGCCAGCAGCGAACGACAGGTGGACTATGGCTACACCTTC. This codes for CASSERQVDYGYTF. The chain recombines TRBV9 with TRBJ1-2, with D perhaps TRBD1 (6 bases). This CDR3 spans 14 amino acids. The germline CDR1 and CDR2 sequences are SGDLS and YYNGEE. Trimming took off 3 bases at V and 3 bases at J, with 12 bases between the two ends.

V usage is TRBV4-1 and J usage is TRBJ2-1; D gene ambiguous. The V end lost 0 bases, the J end lost 0 bases, and 9 bases lay between the germline ends. The CDR3 loop spans 16 amino acids. Germline assignment: CDR1 MGHRA and CDR2 YSYEKL. This chain's CDR3 is CASSQDRASSYNEQFF. CDR3 DNA: TGCGCCAGCAGCCAAGATCGGGCGAGCTCCTACAATGAGCAGTTCTTC.

This sequence joins TRBV30 and TRBJ2-7; 11 positions match TRBD2. Germline V gene sequence: CDR1 GTSNPN, CDR2 SVGIG (reference sequence). V lost 6 bases, J lost 4 bases, and 11 bases stayed unmatched. CDR3 length: 15 amino acids. CDR3 DNA: TGTGCCTGCAACCACCAACTAGCGGGGGTTTACGAGCAGTACTTC. Amino acids: CACNHQLAGVYEQYF.

In its sample, this clone was seen a few times. This chain connects TRBV5-1 to TRBJ2-3, with a weak D call TRBD1 (6 bases). CDR3 length: 14 residues. Germline CDR1 and CDR2: SGHRS and YFSETQ. Trimming removed 4 bases from V and 2 bases from J, with 11 bases in between. CDR3: CASSGTGSTDTQYF. CDR3 sequence (DNA): TGCGCCAGCAGCGGCACAGGGTCCACAGATACGCAGTATTTT.

The chain uses TRBV5-1 and TRBJ2-3; TRBD1 or TRBD2 may be the D gene (5 bases each). Looked up from germline, CDR1 is SGHRS and CDR2 is YFSETQ. Trimming took 2 bases from V and 14 from J, leaving 18 bases between them. The CDR3 runs to 13 residues. The CDR3 DNA follows: TGCGCCAGCAGCTTTAACCCCCGGGACCGTTCGTATTTT. Translation gives CASSFNPRDRSYF.

The chain is built from TRBV11-2 and TRBJ2-1; tentative D call: TRBD2 (6 bases). V was pared by 0 bases and J by 13 bases, with 13 bases between. The germline CDR1 and CDR2 sequences are SGHAT and FQNNGV. The CDR3 is 13 amino acids. This CDR3 is CASSLDPLAGQFF. The CDR3 nucleotides read TGTGCCAGCAGCTTAGATCCCCTGGCGGGACAGTTCTTC.

V gene TRBV7-2 combines with J gene TRBJ1-1; D gene unclear. Germline V gives CDR1 SGHTA, CDR2 FQGNSA. V was pared by 0 bases and J by 2 bases, with 4 bases between. This CDR3 is built from 13 residues. CDR3 nucleotides: TGTGCCAGCAGCTTAGCCATTAACACTGAAGCTTTCTTT. It is translated as CASSLAINTEAFF.

The rearrangement uses TRBV19 and TRBJ2-2, with D perhaps TRBD2 (5 bases). The CDR3 has 16 amino acids. V was cut by 8 bases and J by 2 bases, with 18 bases left in between. CDR1 LNHDA and CDR2 SQIVND come from the germline V gene (reference sequence). The CDR3 loop reads CASSDRRTANTGELFF. In DNA form, the CDR3 reads TGTGCCAGTTCTGACCGGAGGACTGCTAACACCGGGGAGCTGTTTTTT.

V is TRBV6-5 and J is TRBJ2-7; 9 nucleotides line up with TRBD1. The CDR3 length is 13 residues. The trim removed 4 bases at V and 3 bases at J, leaving 1 base unmatched. Per germline, CDR1 MNHEY and CDR2 SVGAGI. In DNA form, the CDR3 reads TGTGCCAGCAGTTTGGGACAGGGCTACGAGCAGTACGTC. This sequence encodes CASSLGQGYEQYV.

This clone was seen a single time. This chain joins TRBV10-3 and TRBJ1-2; 11 bases align to TRBD1. V was clipped by 4 bases and J by 7 bases; unmatched bases: 8. There are 15 residues in the CDR3. CDR1 and CDR2 (germline): ENHRY, SYGVKD. CDR3 DNA sequence: TGTGCCATCAGTGTGGAAGGACAGGGGGCTAGTGGCTACACCTTC. Its translation is CAISVEGQGASGYTF.